The present T cell receptor (beta chain) was sequenced within a study of spatial heterogeneity in lung cancer. Study-level points and caveats: Among blood samples, ubiquitous expanded tumor TCRs appeared more at resection than at follow-up.

In this sample, this clonotype turned up many times. As yet, its antigen is unknown. Time point denoted: sample taken at primary tumor resection. TCRdb re-derived calls from the 5' RACE reads in MiXCR, one entry per CDR3 protein. The sample records 20,000 to 25,000 distinct CDR3 sequences, less than 6% being singletons. V was cut by 0 bases and J by 9 bases, with 24 bases left in between. Germline CDR1 is SGHTA and CDR2 is FQGNSA. The CDR3 has 18 amino acids. V and J are TRBV7-2 and TRBJ2-1; no clear D gene. This sequence originates from a male donor with early-stage non-small cell lung cancer. The sequences come from PBMCs, collected at surgery. In nucleotides, the CDR3 is TGTGCCAGCAGCTTAGCTGGTCCAGCGTCGAGGTCAGCCGCTGAGCAGTTCTTC. It codes for CASSLAGPASRSAAEQFF. Full variable domain (missing parts from reference TRBV7-2 and TRBJ2-1): GAGVSQSPSNKVTEKGKDVELRCDPISGHTALYWYRQSLGQGLEFLIYFQGNSAPDKSGLPSDRFSAERTGGSVSTLTIQRTQQEDSAVYLCASSLAGPASRSAAEQFFGPGTRLTVL.